This T cell receptor (delta chain) comes out of a study of delta chains in infants with herpesvirus infections. For the study at large: Ugandan infants were followed prospectively from birth through primary CMV infection. A public fetal Vdelta1/Vgamma8 clonotype was sought in postnatally CMV-infected infants.

TCR cDNA was made from PBMC RNA with gamma- and delta-chain-specific primers. TCRdb called clones from the RT-PCR reads again using CATT. The sample lists some 700 delta-chain clones; more than 35% were seen once. General study points: Only the first time point after infection showed the public clonotype. The public clonotype decayed quickly, seemingly gone after approximately two months.

V was clipped by 5 bases and J by 5 bases; unmatched bases: 17. Germline CDR1 is TSWWSYY and CDR2 is QGS. This CDR3 spans 19 amino acids. By frequency in the sample, this clone is large (0.1 to 1%). Antigen specificity is unknown. V and J are TRDV1 and TRDJ1; TRDD3 aligns across 13 bases. The source was peripheral blood, collected at time point 1 of longitudinal follow-up. The sequence was obtained from a human donor who was a Ugandan infant, either HIV-exposed or HIV-unexposed (not recorded which). The CDR3 loop reads CALGKRVPTGGYAQDKLIF. The CDR3 DNA reads TGTGCTCTTGGGAAACGGGTTCCTACTGGGGGATACGCGCAAGATAAACTCATCTTT.